The entry that follows covers one TCR beta chain sequence. Its antigen is as yet unknown. The entry originates in a study of shared clonotypes between healthy human individuals. Study-wide results and caveats: Investigators collected only blood, and repertoires in tissues likely differ. Measured sharing among donors was expected to vary with sequencing depth.

Around 200 ng DNA, 30,000 or so T cell genomes, went into each sorted-subset replicate PCR. TCRdb keeps only in-frame clones here, not all; method: immunoSEQ multiplex PCR. The sample includes approximately 2,000,000 clones, about 93% of them seen just once. The naive CD8 fraction comprised CD45RO-negative cells positively selected for CCR7 and excluded terminally differentiated effector memory CD45RA+ cells. Germline-derived CDR1 and CDR2 are LGHNA and YNFKEQ. The CDR3 runs to 13 residues. The V gene lost 1 base and the J gene lost 4 bases, with 7 bases spanning the gap. This sequence originates from a man between 18 and 29 years old in good health. Some clones in this sample may be carry-over from other donors' samples. This chain joins TRBV4-2 and TRBJ2-5; D not certain. The sample consisted of naive CD8+ T cells from PBMCs. The CDR3 protein is CASSQVAGETQYF. For the CDR3, the DNA is TGTGCCAGCAGCCAAGTCGCTGGAGAGACCCAGTACTTC.